The subject of this entry is one TCR beta chain. The data are from a study of identical twins. One entry per CDR3 protein results from TCRdb running MiXCR on the 5' RACE reads. The sample lists 500,000 to 700,000 distinct CDR3 sequences; just over 7% were seen once. This sample was shared with a second study, whose subject was yellow fever vaccine responses in identical twins.

Specimen: PBMCs. This receptor was taken from a woman aged 18-30 years in good health.

Here the CDR3 reads CSATGDMGTNEQFF. CDR3 DNA sequence: TGCAGTGCCACAGGGGATATGGGGACAAATGAGCAGTTCTTC. This chain links TRBV20-1 with TRBJ2-1; 7 bases map to TRBD1. Losses at the gene ends were 6 bases for V and 7 bases for J; bases not matched to a gene: 12. The germline V gene encodes CDR1 DFQATT and CDR2 SNEGSKA (reference sequence). CDR3 length: 14 amino acids.